Below are 7 T cell receptor beta chains sequenced from a single sample in a study of T cells after yellow fever vaccination. From the 5' RACE reads, TCRdb called clonotypes with MiXCR, one entry per CDR3 protein. The top ten hold over 12% of the sample, which has 300,000 to 450,000 distinct CDR3 sequences, over 5% seen once. Source: PBMCs, taken 5 days after the yellow fever booster vaccination. Source of these receptors: a man aged 30-40 years who received the YFV17D yellow fever vaccine.

This clonotype was observed a few times. The chain carries TRBV7-2 and TRBJ2-3; 14 bases align to TRBD2. V shed 5 bases, J shed 4 bases, and the junction held 5 bases outside the gene matches. Per germline, CDR1 SGHTA and CDR2 FQGNSA. The CDR3 is made up of 16 amino acids. CDR3 nucleotide sequence: TGTGCCAGCAGCCGTCGACTAGCGGGAGGGCCAGATACGCAGTATTTT. Translated, it gives CASSRRLAGGPDTQYF.

The chain joins TRBV7-9 to TRBJ2-7, with 7 bases lining up with TRBD1. The CDR3 contains 15 residues. V trimming: 4 bases; J trimming: 3 bases; junction bases outside the gene matches: 9. Germline V gives CDR1 SEHNR, CDR2 FQNEAQ (reference sequence). CDR3 region: CASSSYRGPHYEQYF. The CDR3 bases are TGTGCCAGCAGCTCATACAGGGGTCCCCACTACGAGCAGTACTTC. Full variable domain (outside the CDR3, taken from reference TRBV7-9 and TRBJ2-7): DTGVSQNPRHKITKRGQNVTFRCDPISEHNRLYWYRQTLGQGPEFLTYFQNEAQLEKSRLLSDRFSAERPKGSFSTLEIQRTEQGDSAMYLCASSSYRGPHYEQYFGPGTRLTVT.

This clonotype was seen repeatedly, ten times or more. The chain is built from TRBV5-6 and TRBJ2-7; 11 positions match TRBD2. From germline, CDR1 is SGHDT and CDR2 YYEEEE. Trimming took 3 bases from V and 4 from J; bases not matched to a gene: 6. The CDR3 has 15 residues. CDR3 DNA sequence: TGTGCCAGCAGCTGGAGACTAGCGGGAAGTTACGAGCAGTACTTC. Protein product: CASSWRLAGSYEQYF.

This clonotype was counted between two and nine times. The rearrangement links TRBV7-2 to TRBJ2-2; D unresolved. The CDR3 consists of 13 residues. The V gene's germline CDR1 is SGHTA and CDR2 FQGNSA. The V gene lost 7 bases and the J gene lost 5 bases, with 11 bases spanning the gap. CDR3 DNA sequence: TGTGCCAGCATCCAAGGACCAACCGGGGAGCTGTTTTTT. Translation: CASIQGPTGELFF.

As to this clonotype: A read error is possible here, since a much larger clone lies one base away. The genes are TRBV11-2 and TRBJ2-1; tentative D call: TRBD1 (6 bases). This CDR3 has 14 residues. V dropped 5 bases and J dropped 3 bases, with 11 bases sitting between them. Germline V gene data show CDR1 as SGHAT and CDR2 as FQNNGV. The CDR3 coding sequence is TGTGCCAGCAGCCCCGCAGGGGTCTACAATGAGCAGTTCTTC. Amino acids: CASSPAGVYNEQFF.

This clonotype was picked up many times. The chain is built from TRBV29-1 and TRBJ2-3; the D is unclear. Germline V gives CDR1 SQVTM, CDR2 ANQGSEA. The CDR3 is made up of 12 amino acids. V lost 3 bases, J lost 1 base, and 5 bases lay in between. The CDR3: CSVDQGTDTQYF. The CDR3 region has the DNA TGCAGCGTTGACCAGGGCACAGATACGCAGTATTTT.

CDR3 protein: CASSIALVRGYEQFF. The DNA for the CDR3 is TGTGCCAGTAGTATAGCCCTCGTCAGGGGATATGAGCAGTTCTTC. The V gene is TRBV19, the J gene TRBJ2-1; perhaps TRBD1 as D (6 bases). The CDR3 is 15 residues long. Trimming shortened V by 1 base and J by 8 bases, and 15 bases separated the two germline ends. In germline, CDR1 is LNHDA, CDR2 SQIVND (reference sequence).